These 22 T cell receptor beta chains were all obtained from the same sample, sequenced in a study of beta chain features in type 1 diabetes. Overall study findings and caveats: All four CD4+ subsets from Type 1 diabetes patients carried moderately but significantly shorter TCRB CDR3s.

Sequenced material consisted of expressed TCRB transcripts (all of the isolated RNA was reverse transcribed). Assay: immunoSEQ multiplex PCR; the TCRdb copy retains only in-frame clones and omits some. The repertoire holds 300,000 to 400,000 clones, with approximately 13% as singletons. For these TCRs, the target antigens are not known. The sample consisted of naive CD4+ T cells from blood. The receptors here all came from a woman aged 18-29 years with type 1 diabetes.

The chain uses TRBV29-1 and TRBJ2-3, with D perhaps TRBD2 (7 bases). This CDR3 has 17 residues. Per germline, CDR1 SQVTM and CDR2 ANQGSEA. V lost 0 bases and J lost 3, with 19 bases in between. CDR3 residues: CSVEDRWGRGGTDTQYF. The CDR3, as DNA: TGCAGCGTTGAAGATCGGTGGGGAAGGGGGGGGACAGATACGCAGTATTTT.

This clone was counted between two and nine times. Written as DNA, the CDR3 is TGTGCCAGCAGCTGGGGGCAGCGGAGCTCCTACAATGAGCAGTTCTTC. Its translation is CASSWGQRSSYNEQFF. The gene calls are TRBV7-6 and TRBJ2-1, with a weak D call TRBD1 (6 bases). Germline loops: CDR1 SGHVS, CDR2 FNYEAQ. The CDR3 is 16 residues long. The V end was cut by 4 bases, the J end by 0 bases, with 13 bases between. Complete variable domain (other parts from reference TRBV7-6 and TRBJ2-1): GAGVSQSPRYKVTKRGQDVALRCDPISGHVSLYWYRQALGQGPEFLTYFNYEAQQDKSGLPNDRFSAERPEGSISTLTIQRTEQRDSAMYRCASSWGQRSSYNEQFFGPGTRLTVL.

This sequence joins TRBV5-1 and TRBJ2-1; TRBD1 matches 8 bases. Trimming took 6 bases from V and 8 from J; bases not matched to a gene: 10. This CDR3 spans 14 amino acids. The germline CDR1 and CDR2 sequences are SGHRS and YFSETQ. The CDR3 DNA reads TGCGCCAGCAATTTGGTGGCAGGGGGCGATGAGCAGTTCTTC. It encodes CASNLVAGGDEQFF. The full variable domain, with the rest looked up from reference TRBV5-1 and TRBJ2-1, is KAGVTQTPRYLIKTRGQQVTLSCSPISGHRSVSWYQQTPGQGLQFLFEYFSETQRNKGNFPGRFSGRQFSNSRSEMNVSTLELGDSALYLCASNLVAGGDEQFFGPGTRLTVL.

The gene calls are TRBV11-2 and TRBJ2-1, with TRBD2 identical over 7 bases. Germline lookup yields CDR1 SGHAT and CDR2 FQNNGV. This CDR3 is 13 amino acids long. V lost 2 bases and J lost 5; bases outside the gene matches: 0. The CDR3 DNA sequence: TGTGCCAGCAGCTTACTAGCGGACAATGAGCAGTTCTTC. It translates to CASSLLADNEQFF.

This clone was observed a single time. The chain combines TRBV28 with TRBJ1-5; a weak D match, TRBD1 (5 bases). Trimming pared 2 bases from V and 5 bases from J, leaving 10 bases between. The CDR3 is made up of 14 amino acids. The germline V gene encodes CDR1 MDHEN and CDR2 SYDVKM. This CDR3 reads CASSLIGGHQPQHF. CDR3 DNA: TGTGCCAGCAGTTTAATCGGGGGACATCAGCCCCAGCATTTT.

The table lists this clone with a few counts. The chain employs TRBV5-1 and TRBJ2-3; TRBD1 is a possible D gene (5 bases). The V end lost 3 bases, the J end lost 2 bases, and 13 bases lay between the germline ends. The CDR3 spans 15 residues. Per the germline V gene, CDR1 is SGHRS and CDR2 is YFSETQ. DNA for the CDR3: TGCGCCAGCAGCTCGACCGCAGGGATCACAGATACGCAGTATTTT. Translated, it gives CASSSTAGITDTQYF.

The V and J genes are TRBV19 and TRBJ2-2; possible D gene TRBD2, 6 bases. The germline V gene encodes CDR1 LNHDA and CDR2 SQIVND (reference sequence). The CDR3 loop spans 15 amino acids. V dropped 5 bases and J dropped 7 bases, with 17 bases sitting between them. The CDR3 loop is CASSWGLRVIGELFF. The CDR3 DNA reads TGTGCCAGTAGTTGGGGACTCAGGGTAATCGGGGAGCTGTTTTTT. The complete variable domain, with remaining parts taken from reference TRBV19 and TRBJ2-2, reads DGGITQSPKYLFRKEGQNVTLSCEQNLNHDAMYWYRQDPGQGLRLIYYSQIVNDFQKGDIAEGYSVSREKKESFPLTVTSAQKNPTAFYLCASSWGLRVIGELFFGEGSRLTVL.

This chain links TRBV2 with TRBJ2-1, with D perhaps TRBD2 (6 bases). The CDR3 sequence is 13 residues long. The germline CDR1 and CDR2 sequences are SNHLY and FYNNEI. The germline V and J ends were trimmed by 7 bases and 3 bases, with 10 bases remaining between them. CDR3 in amino acids: CASTVEGYNEQFF. The CDR3 DNA sequence: TGTGCCAGCACCGTGGAGGGCTACAATGAGCAGTTCTTC.

In DNA form, the CDR3 reads TGCGCCAGCAGCTCCGGGGTTAATCAGCCCCAGCATTTT. Amino acid sequence: CASSSGVNQPQHF. V is TRBV5-1 and J is TRBJ1-5; D remains unclear. The V gene's germline CDR1 is SGHRS and CDR2 YFSETQ. V lost 3 bases, J lost 4 bases, and 8 bases lay in between. The CDR3 runs to 13 residues.

In its sample, this clone was seen a few times. This chain joins TRBV15 and TRBJ1-4; D not resolved. Trimming took 0 bases from V and 7 from J, leaving 9 bases between them. The germline V gene encodes CDR1 LNHNV and CDR2 YYDKDF (reference sequence). The CDR3 is 14 amino acids. The CDR3 DNA is TGTGCCACCAGCAGAGATCTCGGGGTTGAAAAACTGTTTTTT. Translation gives CATSRDLGVEKLFF.

This clone came up a few times. The chain carries TRBV28 and TRBJ2-3; TRBD2 aligns across 7 bases. Germline CDR1 reads MDHEN; CDR2 reads SYDVKM. V was pared by 3 bases and J by 5 bases, with 2 bases of the junction left unmatched. This CDR3 has 13 amino acids. In DNA, the CDR3 is TGTGCCAGCAGTTTGGGCGGGAGAGATACGCAGTATTTT. It translates to CASSLGGRDTQYF.

The genes are TRBV6-6 and TRBJ1-2; 9 bases fit TRBD1. This CDR3 comprises 13 residues. The germline gives CDR1 MNHNY, CDR2 SVGAGI (reference sequence). V shed 10 bases and J 3 bases; nucleotides not matched to a gene: 6. CDR3 loop: CAICRDRDYGYTF. CDR3 sequence (DNA): TGTGCCATCTGCCGGGACAGGGACTATGGCTACACCTTC.

The chain has TRBV5-1 and TRBJ2-5, with 9 nucleotides matching TRBD2. CDR3 size: 17 residues. Germline V CDR1 and CDR2: SGHRS, YFSETQ. V was clipped by 1 base and J by 4 bases; unmatched bases: 11. In DNA, the CDR3 is TGCGCCAGCAGCTTGAAACTGGTAGCGGGAGTGGGAGAGACCCAGTACTTC. Translated, it gives CASSLKLVAGVGETQYF.

This clone was seen a handful of times. The V gene is TRBV5-1, the J gene TRBJ2-1; weak D call: TRBD1 (6 bases). Germline V CDR1 and CDR2: SGHRS, YFSETQ. V lost 4 bases, J lost 4 bases, and 15 bases lay in between. The length of the CDR3 is 15 residues. The CDR3, as DNA: TGCGCCAGCAGCCCGGACAGCCCCCATTACAATGAGCAGTTCTTC. This codes for CASSPDSPHYNEQFF.

The CDR3 DNA follows: TGTGCCAGCAGCTTAGGGTCCCCCCGAGGCCACGTCCCTTACTTC. Amino acid sequence: CASSLGSPRGHVPYF. The chain has TRBV11-2 and TRBJ2-4, with D hard to call. In germline, CDR1 is SGHAT, CDR2 FQNNGV. The CDR3 covers 15 residues. V was pared by 1 base and J by 16 bases, with 23 bases between.

This chain links TRBV5-1 with TRBJ2-1; 14 nucleotides agree with TRBD2. In germline, CDR1 is SGHRS, CDR2 YFSETQ. V dropped 3 bases and J dropped 0; count of bases not matched to a gene: 11. This CDR3 has 20 residues. CDR3 DNA sequence: TGCGCCAGCAGCTCCGGAGGGGGACTAGCGGGAGTGGGCTCCTACAATGAGCAGTTCTTC. This gives the protein CASSSGGGLAGVGSYNEQFF.

This clone was picked up a small number of times. The chain joins TRBV19 to TRBJ1-5; 9 nucleotides agree with TRBD1. This CDR3 comprises 14 residues. Per the germline V gene, CDR1 is LNHDA and CDR2 is SQIVND (reference sequence). The trim removed 9 bases at V and 0 bases at J, leaving 3 bases unmatched. The CDR3 here is CASRTGASNQPQHF. The CDR3 DNA reads TGTGCCAGCAGGACAGGGGCTAGCAATCAGCCCCAGCATTTT.

This clone was detected a few times. This chain joins TRBV7-9 and TRBJ2-7; possibly TRBD1 for D (5 bases). The germline V gene has CDR1 SEHNR and CDR2 FQNEAQ (reference sequence). V lost 1 base, J lost 5 bases, and 9 bases lay in between. The CDR3 runs to 13 residues. CDR3 sequence: CASSLGLQDEQYF. DNA for the CDR3: TGTGCCAGCAGCTTAGGCCTACAGGACGAGCAGTACTTC.

This clone was counted only a few times. The chain couples TRBV28 to TRBJ1-3, with TRBD1 matching over 9 bases. The CDR3 sequence is 16 residues long. From germline, CDR1 is MDHEN and CDR2 SYDVKM. The J segment lost 2 bases and the V segment lost 4 bases, leaving 6 bases of the junction unmatched. CDR3 in DNA: TGTGCCAGCAGTTCCTCGGACAGGGGACCTGGAAACACCATATATTTT. Protein product: CASSSSDRGPGNTIYF.

As DNA, the CDR3 is TGTGCCAGCAGCGGGACAGGGGACCTATTCGATGGCTACACCTTC. Its translation: CASSGTGDLFDGYTF. This rearrangement joins TRBV9 to TRBJ1-2; TRBD1 agrees at 9 bases. The junction had 9 bases not matched to a gene; V was cut back by 3 bases and J by 6 bases. Germline loops: CDR1 SGDLS, CDR2 YYNGEE. The CDR3 is 15 amino acids.

This clone was counted a few times. The J gene is TRBJ2-2, the V gene TRBV7-2; 8 bases agree with TRBD1. Germline V gene lookup returns CDR1 SGHTA and CDR2 FQGNSA. The CDR3 is made up of 18 amino acids. V shed 2 bases and J 5 bases; nucleotides not matched to a gene: 13. As DNA, the CDR3 is TGTGCCAGCAGCTTATACGACAGGGGCCTAGGTCGAACCGGGGAGCTGTTTTTT. It codes for CASSLYDRGLGRTGELFF.

The chain carries TRBV11-2 and TRBJ2-7, with 7 positions matching TRBD1. CDR3 size: 16 residues. The V gene end was trimmed by 5 bases and the J gene end by 3 bases; junction bases not matched to a gene: 13. Germline V gives CDR1 SGHAT, CDR2 FQNNGV. CDR3 coding DNA: TGTGCCAGCAGCCCAAGCCGCCGGGACAGTCACTACGAGCAGTACTTC. This gives the protein CASSPSRRDSHYEQYF.